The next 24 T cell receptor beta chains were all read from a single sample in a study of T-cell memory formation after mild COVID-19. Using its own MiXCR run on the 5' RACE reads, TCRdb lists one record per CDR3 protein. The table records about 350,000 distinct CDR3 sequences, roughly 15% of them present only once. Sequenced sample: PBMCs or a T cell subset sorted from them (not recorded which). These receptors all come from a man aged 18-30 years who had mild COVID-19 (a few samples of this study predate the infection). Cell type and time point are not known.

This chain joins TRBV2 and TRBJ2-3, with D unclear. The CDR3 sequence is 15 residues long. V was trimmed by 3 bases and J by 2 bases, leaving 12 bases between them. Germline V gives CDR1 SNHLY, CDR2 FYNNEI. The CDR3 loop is CASSDRLRNTDTQYF. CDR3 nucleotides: TGTGCCAGCAGTGATCGTTTGAGGAACACAGATACGCAGTATTTT.

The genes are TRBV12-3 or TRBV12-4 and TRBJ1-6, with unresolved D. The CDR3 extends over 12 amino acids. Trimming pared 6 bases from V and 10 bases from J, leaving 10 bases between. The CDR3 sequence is CASRDPGSPLHF. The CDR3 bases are TGTGCCAGCAGGGACCCGGGATCACCCCTCCACTTT.

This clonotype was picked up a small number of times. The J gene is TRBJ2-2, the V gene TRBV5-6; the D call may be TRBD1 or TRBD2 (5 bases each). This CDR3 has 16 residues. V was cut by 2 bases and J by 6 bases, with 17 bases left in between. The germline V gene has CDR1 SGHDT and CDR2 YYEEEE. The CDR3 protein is CASSFIFRDLAGELFF. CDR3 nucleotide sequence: TGTGCCAGCAGCTTTATTTTCCGGGACCTCGCCGGGGAGCTGTTTTTT.

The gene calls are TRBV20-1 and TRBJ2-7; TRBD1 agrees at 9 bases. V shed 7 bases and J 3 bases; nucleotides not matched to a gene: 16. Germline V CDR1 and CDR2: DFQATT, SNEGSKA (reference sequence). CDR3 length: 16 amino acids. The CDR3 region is CSVSNSPGQGDYEQYV. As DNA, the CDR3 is TGCAGTGTCTCGAACTCTCCGGGACAGGGAGACTACGAGCAGTACGTC.

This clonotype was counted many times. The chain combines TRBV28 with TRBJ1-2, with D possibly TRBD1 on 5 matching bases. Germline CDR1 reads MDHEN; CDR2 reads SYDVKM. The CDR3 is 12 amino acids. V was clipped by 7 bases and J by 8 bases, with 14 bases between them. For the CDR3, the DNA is TGTGCCAGCACCCTCTGGGGGTCCGGCTACACCTTC. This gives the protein CASTLWGSGYTF.

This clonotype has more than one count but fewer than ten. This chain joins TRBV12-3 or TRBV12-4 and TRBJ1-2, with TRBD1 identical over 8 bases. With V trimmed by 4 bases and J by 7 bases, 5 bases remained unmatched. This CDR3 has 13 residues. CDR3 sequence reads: CASSWTGSRGYTF. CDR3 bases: TGTGCCAGCAGTTGGACAGGGTCTCGTGGCTACACCTTC.

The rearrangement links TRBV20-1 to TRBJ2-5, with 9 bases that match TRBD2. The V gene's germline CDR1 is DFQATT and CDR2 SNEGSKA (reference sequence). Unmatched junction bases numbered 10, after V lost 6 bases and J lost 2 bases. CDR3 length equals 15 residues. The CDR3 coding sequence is TGCAGTGCCTCAAGGGCTAGCGGGGTACAAGAGACCCAGTACTTC. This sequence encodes CSASRASGVQETQYF.

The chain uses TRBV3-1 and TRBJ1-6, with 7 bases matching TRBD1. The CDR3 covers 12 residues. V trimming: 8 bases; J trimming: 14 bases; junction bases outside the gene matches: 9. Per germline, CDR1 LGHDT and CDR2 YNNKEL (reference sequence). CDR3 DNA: TGTGCCAGCGGGACAGCGGGTGAGGCCCTCCACTTT. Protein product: CASGTAGEALHF.

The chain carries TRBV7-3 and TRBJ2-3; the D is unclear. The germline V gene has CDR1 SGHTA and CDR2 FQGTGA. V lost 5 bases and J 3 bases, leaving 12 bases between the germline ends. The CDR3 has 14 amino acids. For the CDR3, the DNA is TGTGCCAGCAGCCTCCAGACTGGGACAGATACGCAGTATTTT. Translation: CASSLQTGTDTQYF.

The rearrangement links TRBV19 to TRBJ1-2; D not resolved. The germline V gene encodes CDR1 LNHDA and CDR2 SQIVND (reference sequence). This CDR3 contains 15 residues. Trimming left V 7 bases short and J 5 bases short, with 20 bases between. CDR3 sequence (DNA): TGTGCCAGTACCTCCTACAGAGAACGACCTTATGGCTACACCTTC. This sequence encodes CASTSYRERPYGYTF.

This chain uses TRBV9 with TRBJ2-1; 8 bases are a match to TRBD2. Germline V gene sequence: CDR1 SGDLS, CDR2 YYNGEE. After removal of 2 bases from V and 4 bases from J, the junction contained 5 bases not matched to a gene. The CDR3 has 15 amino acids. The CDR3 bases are TGTGCCAGCAGCGTCGGGGGGGAACTATACAATGAGCAGTTCTTC. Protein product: CASSVGGELYNEQFF.

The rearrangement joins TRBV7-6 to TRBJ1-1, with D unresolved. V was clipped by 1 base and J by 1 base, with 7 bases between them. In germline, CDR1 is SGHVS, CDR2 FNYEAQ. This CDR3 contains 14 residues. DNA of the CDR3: TGTGCCAGCAGCTTAGAGGCCCGGAACACTGAAGCTTTCTTT. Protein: CASSLEARNTEAFF.

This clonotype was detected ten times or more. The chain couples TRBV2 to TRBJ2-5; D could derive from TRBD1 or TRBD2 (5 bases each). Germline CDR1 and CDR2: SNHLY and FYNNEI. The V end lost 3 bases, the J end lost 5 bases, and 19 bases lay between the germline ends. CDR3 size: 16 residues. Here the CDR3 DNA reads TGTGCCAGCAGTGAGGGACCCCCCGGGAACTACGAGACCCAGTACTTC. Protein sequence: CASSEGPPGNYETQYF.

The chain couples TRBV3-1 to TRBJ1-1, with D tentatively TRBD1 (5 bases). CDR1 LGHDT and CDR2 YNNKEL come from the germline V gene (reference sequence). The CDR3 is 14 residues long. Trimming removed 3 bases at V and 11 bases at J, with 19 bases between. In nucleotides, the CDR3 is TGTGCCAGCAGCCAGGCTTGGGGGGAGCCCGCGGCTTTCTTT. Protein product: CASSQAWGEPAAFF.

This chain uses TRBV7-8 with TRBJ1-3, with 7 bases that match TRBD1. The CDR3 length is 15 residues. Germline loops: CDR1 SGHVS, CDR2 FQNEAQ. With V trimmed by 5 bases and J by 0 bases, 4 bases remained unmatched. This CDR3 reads CASSPSGGSGNTIYF. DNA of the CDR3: TGTGCCAGCAGCCCTTCAGGGGGCTCTGGAAACACCATATATTTT.

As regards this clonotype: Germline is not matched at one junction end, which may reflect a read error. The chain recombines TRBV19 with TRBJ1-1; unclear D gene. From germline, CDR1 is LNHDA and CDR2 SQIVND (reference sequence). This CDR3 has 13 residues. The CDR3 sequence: CVSSCVANTEAFF. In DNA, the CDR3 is TGTGTCAGTAGTTGTGTGGCGAACACTGAAGCTTTCTTT.

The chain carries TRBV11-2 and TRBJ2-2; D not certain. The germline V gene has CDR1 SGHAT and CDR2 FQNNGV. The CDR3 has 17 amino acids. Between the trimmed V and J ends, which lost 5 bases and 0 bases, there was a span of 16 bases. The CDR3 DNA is TGTGCCAGCAGCCACGTCATGCGCGGCTCGAACACCGGGGAGCTGTTTTTT. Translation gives CASSHVMRGSNTGELFF.

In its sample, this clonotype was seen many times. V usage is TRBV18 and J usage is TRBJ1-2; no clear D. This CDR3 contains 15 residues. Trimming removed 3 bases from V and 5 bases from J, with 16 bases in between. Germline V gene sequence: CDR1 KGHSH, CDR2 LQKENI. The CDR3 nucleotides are TGTGCCAGCTCACCCCGAGTTGTGTCGGAGTATGGCTACACCTTC. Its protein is CASSPRVVSEYGYTF. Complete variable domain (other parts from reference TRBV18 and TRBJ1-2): NAGVMQNPRHLVRRRGQEARLRCSPMKGHSHVYWYRQLPEEGLKFMVYLQKENIIDESGMPKERFSAEFPKEGPSILRIQQVVRGDSAAYFCASSPRVVSEYGYTFGSGTRLTVV.

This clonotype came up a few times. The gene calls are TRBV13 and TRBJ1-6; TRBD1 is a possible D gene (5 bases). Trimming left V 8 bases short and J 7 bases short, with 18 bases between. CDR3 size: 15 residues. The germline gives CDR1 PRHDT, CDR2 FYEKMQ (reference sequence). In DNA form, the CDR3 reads TGTGCCAGCTGCACTACCGGGGGAATGAATTCACCCCTCCACTTT. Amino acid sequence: CASCTTGGMNSPLHF.

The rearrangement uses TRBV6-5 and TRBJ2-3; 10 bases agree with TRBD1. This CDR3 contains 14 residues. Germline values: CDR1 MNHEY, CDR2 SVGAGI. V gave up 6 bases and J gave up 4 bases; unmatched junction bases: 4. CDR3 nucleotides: TGTGCCAGCAGGATGGGACAGGGGCCAGATACGCAGTATTTT. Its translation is CASRMGQGPDTQYF.

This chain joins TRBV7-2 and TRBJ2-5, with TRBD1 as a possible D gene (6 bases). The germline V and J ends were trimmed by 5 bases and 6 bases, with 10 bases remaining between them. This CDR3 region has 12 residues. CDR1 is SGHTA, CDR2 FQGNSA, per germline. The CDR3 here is CASSQDSQTQYF. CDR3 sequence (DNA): TGTGCCAGCAGCCAGGACAGTCAGACCCAGTACTTC.

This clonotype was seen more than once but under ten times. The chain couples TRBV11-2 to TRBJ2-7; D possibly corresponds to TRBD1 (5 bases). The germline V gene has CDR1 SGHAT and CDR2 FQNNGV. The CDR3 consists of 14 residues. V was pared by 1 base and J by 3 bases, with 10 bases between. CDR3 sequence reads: CASSLAATDYEQYF. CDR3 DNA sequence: TGTGCCAGCAGCTTAGCTGCGACAGACTACGAGCAGTACTTC.

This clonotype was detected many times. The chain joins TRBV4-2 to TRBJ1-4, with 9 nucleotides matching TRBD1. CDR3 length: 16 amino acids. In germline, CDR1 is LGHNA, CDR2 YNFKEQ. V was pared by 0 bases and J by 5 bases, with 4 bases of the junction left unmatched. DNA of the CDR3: TGTGCCAGCAGCCAAGATCCAGGGACAGGGAATGAAAAACTGTTTTTT. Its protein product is CASSQDPGTGNEKLFF.

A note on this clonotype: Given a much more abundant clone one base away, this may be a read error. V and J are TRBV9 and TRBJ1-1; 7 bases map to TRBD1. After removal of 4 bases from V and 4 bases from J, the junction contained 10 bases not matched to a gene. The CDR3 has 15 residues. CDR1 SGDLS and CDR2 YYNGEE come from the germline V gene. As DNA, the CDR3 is TGTGCCAGCAGCCCCCGGGACAGACTAACCACTGAAGCTTTCTTT. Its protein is CASSPRDRLTTEAFF.